The next 7 T cell receptor beta chains were all read from a single sample in a study of blood T cells in healthy people across ages. Then a second PCR, running about 6 to 12 cycles, was carried out with a sample-barcoded 5' primer and a J-beta primer mix. TCRdb recomputed calls from the 5' RACE reads with MiXCR, one row per CDR3 protein. The data hold about 1,800,000 distinct CDR3 sequences, with 25% to 30% observed a single time. Sequencing used blood. These receptors originate from a woman in her 30s in good health.

There are a few counts of this clonotype. The V and J genes are TRBV12-3 or TRBV12-4 and TRBJ2-1; no clear D gene. The CDR3 consists of 12 residues. The V and J ends lost 6 bases and 10 bases respectively, with 13 bases between them. CDR3 sequence (DNA): TGTGCCAGCAGCCCCGGAGTCACGGAGCAGTTCTTC. Amino acids: CASSPGVTEQFF.

The chain employs TRBV6-6 and TRBJ1-4, with D uncertain. Germline V gene sequence: CDR1 MNHNY, CDR2 SVGAGI (reference sequence). Trimming left V 3 bases short and J 7 bases short, with 15 bases between. This CDR3 region has 15 residues. The CDR3 loop reads CASSYSPGFGEKLFF. In DNA form, the CDR3 reads TGTGCCAGCAGTTATAGTCCGGGATTCGGTGAAAAACTGTTTTTT.

The chain is built from TRBV7-9 and TRBJ2-4, with D unclear. Germline CDR1 is SEHNR and CDR2 is FQNEAQ (reference sequence). The CDR3 length is 13 residues. Trimming took 5 bases from V and 4 from J, leaving 9 bases between them. CDR3 amino acids: CASSPVGKNIQYF. The CDR3 DNA reads TGTGCCAGCAGCCCCGTGGGGAAAAACATTCAGTACTTC.

This clonotype was seen at least ten times. J is TRBJ2-3 and V is TRBV4-3; 8 bases are shared with TRBD2. The CDR3 has 15 amino acids. Germline lookup yields CDR1 LGHNA and CDR2 YSLEER. V shed 0 bases and J 10 bases; nucleotides not matched to a gene: 9. CDR3 in DNA: TGCGCCAGCAGCCAAGATACTAGCGGTGGACTACCGCAGTATTTT. Its protein product is CASSQDTSGGLPQYF.

This chain uses TRBV28 with TRBJ1-5; possible D gene TRBD1, 5 bases. Germline CDR1 and CDR2: MDHEN and SYDVKM. The CDR3 spans 16 residues. The V and J ends lost 4 bases and 0 bases respectively, with 13 bases between them. CDR3: CASSSRQLSSNQPQHF. In DNA form, the CDR3 reads TGTGCCAGCAGTTCAAGACAGCTTAGTAGCAATCAGCCCCAGCATTTT. Complete variable domain (other parts from reference TRBV28 and TRBJ1-5): DVKVTQSSRYLVKRTGEKVFLECVQDMDHENMFWYRQDPGLGLRLIYFSYDVKMKEKGDIPEGYSVSREKKERFSLILESASTNQTSMYLCASSSRQLSSNQPQHFGDGTRLSIL.

This chain joins TRBV7-9 and TRBJ2-2; possible D gene TRBD1, 6 bases. This CDR3 contains 14 residues. Per the germline V gene, CDR1 is SEHNR and CDR2 is FQNEAQ (reference sequence). The ends were cut back, 6 bases at V and 3 bases at J, with 11 bases in the middle. This CDR3 is CASRDQGHTGELFF. The CDR3 DNA reads TGTGCCAGCAGAGATCAGGGGCACACCGGGGAGCTGTTTTTT.

The chain links TRBV4-1 to TRBJ1-2; TRBD1 might be the D (6 bases). CDR1 is MGHRA and CDR2 is YSYEKL in the germline V gene. Between the trimmed V and J ends, which lost 1 base and 6 bases, there was a span of 18 bases. The CDR3 is 16 amino acids. The CDR3 protein is CASSQVGGGQGHGYTF. In DNA form, the CDR3 reads TGCGCCAGCAGCCAAGTCGGAGGGGGGCAGGGACATGGCTACACCTTC.